This record looks at one T cell receptor beta chain sequence and its context. A much larger clone differs from this one at a single base, so this may be a read error. TCR alpha and beta CDR3 regions were amplified from RNA using iRepertoire nested multiplex PCR. Each CDR3 protein is one row after TCRdb ran MiXCR on the multiplex PCR reads. The sample carries about 400,000 distinct CDR3 sequences, 35% to 45% recorded once. The data are from a study of glioma-infiltrating T cells. The germline V gene has CDR1 KGHSY and CDR2 FQNENV. This CDR3 has 15 amino acids. Sequences were obtained from glioma tissue, nonneoplastic brain tissue, or PBMCs (not recorded which). This sequence joins TRBV16 and TRBJ2-1; 7 positions match TRBD1. This clonotype was obtained from a human donor with low-grade glioma or glioblastoma, undergoing nonglioma brain surgery, or in good health (not recorded which). The CDR3 loop is CASSQGDSSYNEEFF. The CDR3 region has the DNA TGCGCCAGCAGCCAAGGGGACAGCTCCTACAATGAGGAGTTCTTC.